The 30 T cell receptor beta chains below come from one sample, sequenced in a study of identical twins. TCRdb reprocessed the 5' RACE reads with MiXCR, giving one entry per CDR3 protein. The sample includes 1.5 million to 2 million distinct CDR3 sequences, roughly a third of them seen just once. The sample consisted of cord blood. The receptors stem from a newborn girl in good health.

The chain employs TRBV2 and TRBJ1-2, with 7 bases identical to TRBD1. In germline, CDR1 is SNHLY, CDR2 FYNNEI. V lost 3 bases, J lost 2 bases, and 3 bases stayed unmatched. This CDR3 spans 14 amino acids. The CDR3 DNA reads TGTGCCAGCAGTGAGGGCAGGGGGAACTATGGCTACACCTTC. The encoded protein is CASSEGRGNYGYTF.

This clonotype was seen only a few times. The V and J genes are TRBV6-6 and TRBJ1-5; 7 positions agree with TRBD1. The V segment lost 6 bases and the J segment 0 bases; nucleotides outside the gene matches: 8. Germline-derived CDR1 and CDR2 are MNHNY and SVGAGI (reference sequence). This CDR3 has 16 residues. The CDR3 nucleotides read TGTGCCAGCAGGACAGGGTACGGAAATAGCAATCAGCCCCAGCATTTT. It specifies CASRTGYGNSNQPQHF.

The rearrangement joins TRBV28 to TRBJ1-2; no clear D gene. Germline CDR1 reads MDHEN; CDR2 reads SYDVKM. The CDR3 has 14 residues. Trimming took off 3 bases at V and 4 bases at J, with 12 bases between the two ends. The CDR3 is CASSFGGRAYGYTF. The CDR3 DNA reads TGTGCCAGCAGTTTTGGTGGAAGGGCCTATGGCTACACCTTC.

The sample holds a few counts of this clonotype. V usage is TRBV6-5 and J usage is TRBJ2-1; D is perhaps TRBD1 (8 bases). The germline V and J ends were trimmed by 0 bases and 8 bases, with 14 bases remaining between them. Per germline, CDR1 MNHEY and CDR2 SVGAGI. This CDR3 contains 15 residues. The CDR3 coding sequence is TGTGCCAGCAGTTACTCGTGGACAGGGAGGGATGAGCAGTTCTTC. Translation gives CASSYSWTGRDEQFF.

Comments on this clonotype: One end of the junction varies from germline; a read error may be responsible. The chain uses TRBV7-7 and TRBJ2-2, with D unresolved. CDR1 is SSHAT, CDR2 FNYEAQ, per germline (reference sequence). The CDR3 is 15 residues long. The CDR3 sequence is CASSLGYPNTGELFF. The CDR3 bases are TGTGCTAGCAGCTTAGGCTATCCGAACACCGGGGAGCTGTTTTTT. The full variable domain, rest sourced from reference TRBV7-7 and TRBJ2-2, is GAGVSQSPRYKVTKRGQDVTLRCDPISSHATLYWYQQALGQGPEFLTYFNYEAQPDKSGLPSDRFSAERPEGSISTLTIQRTEQRDSAMYRCASSLGYPNTGELFFGEGSRLTVL.

The V and J genes are TRBV12-3 or TRBV12-4 and TRBJ2-7; D is unresolved. The germline V and J ends were trimmed by 4 bases and 5 bases, with 21 bases remaining between them. The CDR3 sequence is 16 residues long. The CDR3 DNA is TGTGCCAGCAGTTCTGTCTTTCGGATTGGGATCCACGAGCAGTACTTC. Amino acid sequence: CASSSVFRIGIHEQYF.

This clonotype was detected only a few times. The V call is TRBV10-3, the J call TRBJ2-1; 7 nucleotides match TRBD1. Germline loops: CDR1 ENHRY, CDR2 SYGVKD. The CDR3 covers 12 residues. The V segment lost 11 bases and the J segment 8 bases; nucleotides outside the gene matches: 9. CDR3 coding DNA: TGTGCCGCGAGGGGGCTAGGCGATGAGCAGTTCTTC. Its protein product is CAARGLGDEQFF.

There are a few counts of this clonotype. The chain recombines TRBV20-1 with TRBJ1-2, with a possible D match to TRBD1 (5 bases). V was clipped by 1 base and J by 8 bases, with 14 bases between them. The CDR3 is 13 residues long. Germline CDR1 DFQATT, CDR2 SNEGSKA (reference sequence). CDR3 DNA: TGCAGTGCTAGAGTAGGCAGGGAAGGAGGCTACACCTTC. It specifies CSARVGREGGYTF.

The chain uses TRBV3-1 and TRBJ2-1; either TRBD1 or TRBD2 may supply D (5 bases each). Germline V gene sequence: CDR1 LGHDT, CDR2 YNNKEL (reference sequence). The germline V and J ends were trimmed by 4 bases and 2 bases, with 15 bases remaining between them. The CDR3 consists of 16 residues. The CDR3 loop is CASSRRGQGPYNEQFF. Written as DNA, the CDR3 is TGTGCCAGCAGCCGCCGGGGCCAGGGCCCCTACAATGAGCAGTTCTTC.

The chain couples TRBV25-1 to TRBJ1-2, with 7 positions matching TRBD1. The germline gives CDR1 MGHDK, CDR2 SYGVNS. The CDR3 totals 15 residues. V dropped 2 bases and J dropped 3; count of bases not matched to a gene: 6. The CDR3 protein is CASSETGESYYGYTF. The CDR3 nucleotides are TGTGCCAGCAGTGAAACAGGGGAGTCGTACTATGGCTACACCTTC.

This clonotype has more than one count but fewer than ten. V is TRBV7-9 and J is TRBJ2-1; TRBD2 matches at 8 bases. V gave up 7 bases and J gave up 5 bases; unmatched junction bases: 10. This CDR3 has 15 amino acids. The V gene's germline CDR1 is SEHNR and CDR2 FQNEAQ (reference sequence). Here the CDR3 DNA reads TGTGCCAGCACCCAGATAGCGGGGTGGGACAATGAGCAGTTCTTC. As protein: CASTQIAGWDNEQFF.

The chain employs TRBV29-1 and TRBJ2-1, with D possibly matching TRBD2 (6 bases). From germline, CDR1 is SQVTM and CDR2 ANQGSEA. V lost 3 bases and J 6 bases, leaving 18 bases between the germline ends. The CDR3 has 15 residues. The CDR3 region has the DNA TGCAGCGTTGAGATTCTAGCGCACTTGTCCAATGAGCAGTTCTTC. It specifies CSVEILAHLSNEQFF.

This clonotype came up once. This rearrangement joins TRBV6-1 to TRBJ1-4; D unclear. Germline V lookup: CDR1 MNHNS, CDR2 SASEGT. The CDR3 covers 16 residues. V dropped 3 bases and J dropped 0 bases, with 11 bases sitting between them. CDR3 nucleotide sequence: TGTGCCAGCAGTGAGGTTAGGCCTCCAACTAATGAAAAACTGTTTTTT. Translated: CASSEVRPPTNEKLFF.

This clonotype has only a few counts. The chain carries TRBV28 and TRBJ1-1; 8 bases match TRBD1. The CDR3 sequence is 17 residues long. CDR1 is MDHEN and CDR2 is SYDVKM in the germline V gene. V lost 0 bases to trimming and J lost 10 bases; unmatched junction nucleotides: 16. The CDR3 spells CASSLWSGGSRPGVAFF. CDR3 DNA: TGTGCCAGCAGTTTATGGTCAGGGGGCTCTCGGCCCGGCGTAGCTTTCTTT.

Ten or more counts support this clonotype. The chain links TRBV20-1 to TRBJ2-3, with 8 positions matching TRBD2. CDR1 and CDR2 from the germline V gene are DFQATT and SNEGSKA (reference sequence). The CDR3 extends over 14 amino acids. Trimming removed 2 bases from V and 2 bases from J; junction bases left unmatched: 3. CDR3 DNA: TGCAGTGCTAGACTAGCGGGTACCACAGATACGCAGTATTTT. It codes for CSARLAGTTDTQYF.

V usage is TRBV20-1 and J usage is TRBJ2-2; D not resolved. The CDR3 covers 14 residues. The V gene's germline CDR1 is DFQATT and CDR2 SNEGSKA (reference sequence). Trimming cost V 3 bases and J 3 bases, with 11 bases left between them. For the CDR3, the DNA is TGCAGTGCTAGCCCCCTCACGGACACCGGGGAGCTGTTTTTT. Its translation: CSASPLTDTGELFF.

The chain links TRBV4-1 to TRBJ1-5; D gene unclear. Trimming left V 1 base short and J 4 bases short, with 14 bases between. The CDR3 totals 16 residues. Germline V gene sequence: CDR1 MGHRA, CDR2 YSYEKL. The CDR3 protein is CASSQGWGLVNQPQHF. The CDR3 DNA is TGCGCCAGCAGCCAAGGTTGGGGTTTGGTAAATCAGCCCCAGCATTTT.

V and J are TRBV28 and TRBJ2-5, with D uncertain. The V end was cut by 6 bases, the J end by 11 bases, with 19 bases between. This CDR3 comprises 13 residues. Germline values: CDR1 MDHEN, CDR2 SYDVKM. CDR3 in DNA: TGTGCCAGCAGGTGCCCCCAAAGCAATGAGCAGTACTTC. Translating gives CASRCPQSNEQYF.

This clonotype was seen only a few times. This rearrangement joins TRBV6-1 to TRBJ2-7; 7 bases line up with TRBD1. There are 11 residues in the CDR3. With V trimmed by 6 bases and J by 6 bases, 2 bases remained unmatched. Germline values: CDR1 MNHNS, CDR2 SASEGT. DNA of the CDR3: TGTGCCAGCAGAAGGGGGCGCGAGCAGTACTTC. Translated, it gives CASRRGREQYF.

J is TRBJ2-1 and V is TRBV3-1, with no clear D. Germline lookup yields CDR1 LGHDT and CDR2 YNNKEL (reference sequence). V was trimmed by 6 bases and J by 3 bases, leaving 12 bases between them. The CDR3 has 14 amino acids. CDR3 in DNA: TGTGCCAGCAGAAGCGAGACTCGCTACAATGAGCAGTTCTTC. This sequence encodes CASRSETRYNEQFF.

This clonotype showed up just a few times. V and J are TRBV30 and TRBJ1-2; TRBD1 matches 7 bases. With 4 bases clipped from V and 5 bases from J, the junction kept 7 bases outside the gene matches. CDR1 GTSNPN and CDR2 SVGIG come from the germline V gene (reference sequence). CDR3 length: 13 amino acids. The CDR3 region has the DNA TGTGCCTGGAACCGGGACAGAGCTTATGGCTACACCTTC. Amino acid sequence: CAWNRDRAYGYTF.

V and J are TRBV5-1 and TRBJ2-2; D is undetermined. The CDR3 is 17 amino acids. The V end lost 3 bases, the J end lost 3 bases, and 18 bases lay between the germline ends. Per germline, CDR1 SGHRS and CDR2 YFSETQ. Here the CDR3 reads CASSSRSVIFDTGELFF. CDR3 DNA: TGCGCCAGCAGCTCTAGGTCGGTCATTTTCGACACCGGGGAGCTGTTTTTT.

The rearrangement joins TRBV23-1 to TRBJ1-4, with D maybe TRBD1 (5 bases). TRBV23-1 is flagged as an ORF with uncertain function. The CDR3 extends over 16 amino acids. V was cut by 3 bases and J by 0 bases, with 11 bases left in between. DNA for the CDR3: TGCGCCAGCAGTCAGCCGGGACGGTCAACTAATGAAAAACTGTTTTTT. This encodes CASSQPGRSTNEKLFF.

The chain joins TRBV20-1 to TRBJ1-1, with D hard to call. V lost 6 bases, J lost 1 base, and 6 bases lay in between. Germline V gene lookup returns CDR1 DFQATT and CDR2 SNEGSKA (reference sequence). CDR3 length: 11 residues. As DNA, the CDR3 is TGCAGTGCCGTAAAGAACACTGAAGCTTTCTTT. It specifies CSAVKNTEAFF.

The chain employs TRBV20-1 and TRBJ1-1; TRBD1 might be the D (6 bases). V was trimmed by 3 bases and J by 10 bases, leaving 15 bases between them. The CDR3 is 12 residues long. Germline loops: CDR1 DFQATT, CDR2 SNEGSKA (reference sequence). This chain's CDR3 is CSARGTGNRAFF. As DNA, the CDR3 is TGCAGTGCTAGGGGAACAGGGAATAGAGCTTTCTTT.

The chain uses TRBV21-1 and TRBJ2-1; TRBD1 is the table's D call, not checked against the DNA. TRBV21-1 is a listed pseudogene. The CDR3 extends over 16 amino acids. As DNA, the CDR3 is TGTGCCAGCAGCAACGGTCCCGGACACACCTACAATGAGCAGTTCTTC. Its protein product is CASSNGPGHTYNEQFF.

This clonotype was observed at least ten times. This chain links TRBV5-1 with TRBJ2-7; D not resolved. The ends were cut back, 3 bases at V and 3 bases at J, with 13 bases in the middle. Germline V gene sequence: CDR1 SGHRS, CDR2 YFSETQ. The CDR3 runs 14 residues. The CDR3 spells CASSSRGKYYEQYF. CDR3 DNA: TGCGCCAGCAGCTCTAGAGGCAAGTACTACGAGCAGTACTTC. The full variable domain, in which reference TRBV5-1 and TRBJ2-7 provide the parts outside the CDR3, is KAGVTQTPRYLIKTRGQQVTLSCSPISGHRSVSWYQQTPGQGLQFLFEYFSETQRNKGNFPGRFSGRQFSNSRSEMNVSTLELGDSALYLCASSSRGKYYEQYFGPGTRLTVT.

In this sample, this clonotype turned up a few times. The chain links TRBV10-3 to TRBJ1-1; a weak D match, TRBD1 (6 bases). This CDR3 has 13 amino acids. The germline V gene has CDR1 ENHRY and CDR2 SYGVKD. The ends were cut back, 2 bases at V and 5 bases at J, with 9 bases in the middle. The CDR3: CAISETGPTEAFF. The CDR3 region has the DNA TGTGCCATCAGTGAGACAGGGCCAACTGAAGCTTTCTTT.

This clonotype turned up a few times. The chain recombines TRBV6-1 with TRBJ2-1, with D maybe TRBD1 (6 bases). V lost 1 base to trimming and J lost 12 bases, with 13 bases between them. The CDR3 extends over 13 amino acids. Germline V gives CDR1 MNHNS, CDR2 SASEGT. The CDR3 bases are TGTGCCAGCAGTGAAGGGGGGCCTGGTCTGCAGTTCTTC. Amino acid sequence: CASSEGGPGLQFF.

This chain joins TRBV10-2 and TRBJ1-2, with a weak D call TRBD1 (5 bases). Germline V gene lookup returns CDR1 WSHSY and CDR2 SAAADI. V was clipped by 6 bases and J by 1 base, with 12 bases between them. The CDR3 spans 14 residues. The CDR3 bases are TGCGCCAGCAGCGGGACTAAACTTAACTATGGCTACACCTTC. Its translation: CASSGTKLNYGYTF.